These 8 T cell receptor beta chains came from one sample sequenced in a study of shared clonotypes between healthy human individuals. Sequencing was performed with immunoSEQ multiplex PCR; in TCRdb, only in-frame clones are kept and a portion is missing. The data hold 2 million to 2.5 million clones, with 85% to 95% observed a single time. Sequencing was done on a sample of naive CD4+ T cells from PBMCs. The subset denotes: CD45RA+ positively selected. Source of these receptors: a man aged 18 to 29 in good health. Some clones in this sample may be carry-over from other donors' samples.

Regarding this clone: Other nucleotide sequences from this sample produce the same CDR3. V and J are TRBV5-1 and TRBJ1-1; D remains unclear. This CDR3 spans 14 amino acids. The germline CDR1 and CDR2 sequences are SGHRS and YFSETQ. Trimming took off 0 bases at V and 1 base at J, with 7 bases between the two ends. The CDR3 region has the DNA TGCGCCAGCAGCTTGGTGTCAGGGAACACTGAAGCTTTCTTT. Translating gives CASSLVSGNTEAFF.

J is TRBJ2-7 and V is TRBV5-1; D may match TRBD1 or TRBD2 (5 bases each). Germline lookup yields CDR1 SGHRS and CDR2 YFSETQ. The CDR3 has 11 residues. V lost 5 bases to trimming and J lost 5 bases, with 8 bases between them. Here the CDR3 DNA reads TGCGCCAGCAGGCAGGGAGACGAGCAGTACTTC. Translating gives CASRQGDEQYF.

The V call is TRBV6-5, the J call TRBJ2-3, with TRBD1 matching over 9 bases. The CDR3 covers 16 residues. The V and J ends lost 2 bases and 2 bases, in that order; junction bases with no gene match: 5. CDR1 MNHEY and CDR2 SVGAGI come from the germline V gene. The CDR3 region has the DNA TGTGCCAGCAGTTACCGGGGACAGGGCCTCACAGATACGCAGTATTTT. This translates into CASSYRGQGLTDTQYF.

The chain is built from TRBV7-9 and TRBJ2-4; 7 positions agree with TRBD1. Germline CDR1 SEHNR, CDR2 FQNEAQ (reference sequence). V was pared by 5 bases and J by 6 bases, with 4 bases of the junction left unmatched. The CDR3 is made up of 13 amino acids. CDR3 sequence: CASSQGGANIQYF. The CDR3 nucleotides read TGTGCCAGCAGCCAAGGGGGCGCAAACATTCAGTACTTC. Filled out from reference TRBV7-9 and TRBJ2-4, the complete variable domain reads DTGVSQNPRHKITKRGQNVTFRCDPISEHNRLYWYRQTLGQGPEFLTYFQNEAQLEKSRLLSDRFSAERPKGSFSTLEIQRTEQGDSAMYLCASSQGGANIQYFGAGTRLSVL.

The chain has TRBV2 and TRBJ1-1; D is undetermined. Germline V gene data show CDR1 as SNHLY and CDR2 as FYNNEI. The ends were cut back, 1 base at V and 2 bases at J, with 8 bases in the middle. The CDR3 has 14 residues. As DNA, the CDR3 is TGTGCCAGCAGTGAAGGGCCGATCAACACTGAAGCTTTCTTT. It codes for CASSEGPINTEAFF.

The chain uses TRBV19 and TRBJ1-2, with 7 positions matching TRBD1. V trimming: 0 bases; J trimming: 3 bases; junction bases outside the gene matches: 4. This CDR3 has 15 residues. Germline assignment: CDR1 LNHDA and CDR2 SQIVND (reference sequence). This CDR3 reads CASSIEGRGHYGYTF. CDR3 sequence (DNA): TGTGCCAGTAGTATAGAAGGGAGGGGGCACTATGGCTACACCTTC.

The rearrangement joins TRBV5-4 to TRBJ2-5; 14 nucleotides agree with TRBD2. The CDR3 contains 17 residues. Trimming took 2 bases from V and 5 from J; bases not matched to a gene: 8. The germline V gene has CDR1 SGHNT and CDR2 YYREEE (reference sequence). The CDR3 region is CASSFRLAGGVRETQYF. In DNA, the CDR3 is TGTGCCAGCAGCTTCAGACTAGCGGGAGGGGTACGCGAGACCCAGTACTTC.

The chain recombines TRBV5-8 with TRBJ1-4; D is unresolved. Germline loops: CDR1 SGHTS, CDR2 YDEGEE. The germline V and J ends were trimmed by 3 bases and 0 bases, with 12 bases remaining between them. The length of the CDR3 is 16 residues. The CDR3 protein is CASSSLRVTTNEKLFF. CDR3 DNA: TGTGCCAGCAGCTCGTTAAGGGTCACAACTAATGAAAAACTGTTTTTT.